One T cell receptor beta chain is described in this entry. J gave up 4 bases and V 5 bases, and 7 bases lay outside the gene matches. CDR1 and CDR2 from the germline V gene are SGDLS and YYNGEE. The CDR3 totals 15 residues. Investigators took adjacent lung free of atypia at least 2 cm from the tumor margin. These data are taken from a study of T cells in localized non-small cell lung cancer. TCRdb keeps only in-frame clones here, not all; method: immunoSEQ multiplex PCR. In the table there are about 2,500 clones, 21% of which are singletons. The chain is built from TRBV9 and TRBJ1-1; 11 bases are a match to TRBD1. The input for sequencing was normal lung tissue next to the tumor, taken before any cancer treatment. This clonotype was obtained from a woman aged 35 to 69 with stage I lung adenocarcinoma. CDR3 sequence: CASSLDRGLGTEAFF. The CDR3 DNA sequence: TGTGCCAGCAGTTTGGACAGGGGGCTTGGCACTGAAGCTTTCTTT.